This T cell receptor (beta chain) was documented in a study of blood T cell repertoires in COVID-19. Across the whole study: Samples came from the United States, Italy and Spain, spanning acute and convalescent COVID-19.

The method was immunoSEQ multiplex PCR; TCRdb's version includes in-frame clones alone and lacks a portion of them. The sample records some 110,000 clones, approximately 83% being singletons. CDR3 length: 13 amino acids. V was trimmed by 0 bases and J by 7 bases, leaving 9 bases between them. Germline V gene lookup returns CDR1 SGHNT and CDR2 YENEEA. The sequence derives from a woman aged 65 to 85 with acute or convalescent COVID-19. The chain is built from TRBV11-3 and TRBJ1-2, with D possibly matching TRBD1 (5 bases). The specimen was peripheral blood. CDR3 sequence: CASSLDQGGGYTF. The CDR3 DNA reads as TGTGCCAGCAGCTTAGACCAGGGCGGTGGCTACACCTTC.